This entry lists 28 T cell receptor beta chains sequenced from one sample in a study of cytomegalovirus exposure and HLA in healthy donors. 60 Vbeta and 13 Jbeta primers were used in PCR. Method: immunoSEQ multiplex PCR; TCRdb's copy keeps in-frame clones and lacks some. The sample yields 100,000 to 150,000 clones, about 62% seen once. Sequenced input: PBMCs. Source of these receptors: a woman aged 40 to 50 in good health and CMV-seropositive.

This clone showed up just a few times. The genes are TRBV9 and TRBJ1-5; TRBD1 might be the D (5 bases). The CDR3 is made up of 15 amino acids. V gave up 4 bases and J gave up 0 bases, with 11 bases separating them. Germline V gene sequence: CDR1 SGDLS, CDR2 YYNGEE. The CDR3: CASSLAGDSNQPQHF. The CDR3 coding sequence is TGTGCCAGCAGCCTCGCGGGGGATAGCAATCAGCCCCAGCATTTT.

This chain connects TRBV6-1 to TRBJ1-5; 8 positions agree with TRBD1. The CDR3 spans 15 residues. The junction had 7 bases not matched to a gene; V was cut back by 5 bases and J by 4 bases. Germline values: CDR1 MNHNS, CDR2 SASEGT. CDR3 coding DNA: TGTGCCAGCAGTCGCAGGGGGCCCCCAAATCAGCCCCAGCATTTT. As protein: CASSRRGPPNQPQHF.

This clone has just one count. This chain connects TRBV4-1 to TRBJ2-1; D is unclear. V lost 0 bases, J lost 3 bases, and 6 bases lay in between. Germline CDR1 MGHRA, CDR2 YSYEKL. The CDR3 is 14 residues long. CDR3 loop: CASSQDTGYNEQFF. The DNA of the CDR3 is TGCGCCAGCAGCCAAGATACGGGCTACAATGAGCAGTTCTTC.

The genes are TRBV7-9 and TRBJ2-7, with 12 nucleotides matching TRBD1. V gave up 1 base and J gave up 5 bases; unmatched junction bases: 3. The CDR3 is made up of 15 amino acids. Germline V gene data show CDR1 as SEHNR and CDR2 as FQNEAQ (reference sequence). The CDR3: CASSLVGTGGDEQYF. Here the CDR3 DNA reads TGTGCCAGCAGCTTAGTAGGGACAGGGGGCGACGAGCAGTACTTC.

The sample holds a few counts of this clone. The chain links TRBV6-5 to TRBJ1-2, with D uncertain. V was pared by 2 bases and J by 4 bases, with 5 bases between. Per germline, CDR1 MNHEY and CDR2 SVGAGI. The CDR3 is 12 residues long. CDR3 in DNA: TGTGCCAGCAGTTACGGGCGCTATGGCTACACCTTC. It yields the protein CASSYGRYGYTF.

The CDR3 sequence is CASSLGTGPYEQYF. In DNA, the CDR3 is TGTGCCAGCAGCTTAGGGACAGGACCCTACGAGCAGTACTTC. The genes are TRBV11-2 and TRBJ2-7, with TRBD1 matching over 7 bases. There are 14 residues in the CDR3. Trimming at V came to 1 base and at J to 2 bases, leaving 2 bases not matched to a gene. Germline CDR1 reads SGHAT; CDR2 reads FQNNGV.

The chain carries TRBV7-6 and TRBJ2-1, with TRBD2 matching over 12 bases. Germline CDR1 is SGHVS and CDR2 is FNYEAQ. The CDR3 contains 16 residues. Trimming at V came to 5 bases and at J to 6 bases, leaving 8 bases not matched to a gene. CDR3 loop: CASSQPSSGRGNEQFF. CDR3 sequence (DNA): TGTGCCAGCAGCCAGCCGTCTAGCGGGAGGGGCAATGAGCAGTTCTTC.

V gene TRBV15 combines with J gene TRBJ2-7; 8 bases agree with TRBD1. Germline V lookup: CDR1 LNHNV, CDR2 YYDKDF (reference sequence). Trimming at V came to 3 bases and at J to 5 bases, leaving 6 bases not matched to a gene. The CDR3 length is 14 residues. CDR3 loop: CATSRDRRGHEQYF. The CDR3 nucleotides read TGTGCCACCAGCAGGGACCGCAGGGGGCACGAGCAGTACTTC.

The rearrangement links TRBV6-6 to TRBJ1-3; D gene ambiguous. Deletions cut 7 bases from V and 0 bases from J, with 4 bases between. The CDR3 is made up of 12 amino acids. Germline CDR1 reads MNHNY; CDR2 reads SVGAGI (reference sequence). The CDR3 protein is CASTSSGNTIYF. CDR3 DNA: TGTGCCAGCACCTCCTCTGGAAACACCATATATTTT.

This clone showed up many times. This chain joins TRBV6-1 and TRBJ1-5; no firm D call. The germline CDR1 and CDR2 sequences are MNHNS and SASEGT. There are 16 residues in the CDR3. V lost 1 base, J lost 2 bases, and 12 bases lay in between. The CDR3 reads CASSEEEGSGNQPQHF. The CDR3 nucleotides read TGTGCCAGCAGTGAAGAGGAGGGTTCGGGCAATCAGCCCCAGCATTTT.

The chain joins TRBV7-9 to TRBJ2-6; 9 bases align to TRBD1. The CDR3 length is 19 residues. The ends lost 5 bases at V and 0 bases at J; junction bases unmatched: 11. Germline V gene sequence: CDR1 SEHNR, CDR2 FQNEAQ (reference sequence). The CDR3 DNA reads TGTGCCAGCAGCGCGACCGGGACAGGGCCTCTCTCTGGGGCCAACGTCCTGACTTTC. Protein: CASSATGTGPLSGANVLTF. Full variable domain (remainder filled in from reference TRBV7-9 and TRBJ2-6): DTGVSQNPRHKITKRGQNVTFRCDPISEHNRLYWYRQTLGQGPEFLTYFQNEAQLEKSRLLSDRFSAERPKGSFSTLEIQRTEQGDSAMYLCASSATGTGPLSGANVLTFGAGSRLTVL.

The CDR3 here is CASSFLVGQDVGDEQYF. In DNA form, the CDR3 reads TGCGCCAGCAGCTTTCTCGTGGGGCAGGATGTAGGGGACGAGCAGTACTTC. The rearrangement links TRBV5-1 to TRBJ2-7; possible D gene TRBD1, 5 bases. V gave up 2 bases and J gave up 5 bases, with 23 bases separating them. CDR1 is SGHRS and CDR2 is YFSETQ in the germline V gene. CDR3 size: 17 residues.

The CDR3: CASSYDNTVSQYF. DNA for the CDR3: TGTGCCAGCAGTTACGACAACACAGTTAGTCAGTATTTT. This rearrangement joins TRBV6-5 to TRBJ2-3; D is unclear. V lost 2 bases, J lost 12 bases, and 15 bases lay in between. Germline CDR1 is MNHEY and CDR2 is SVGAGI. The CDR3 loop spans 13 amino acids.

The chain employs TRBV30 and TRBJ1-3; D not resolved. The V end lost 4 bases, the J end lost 0 bases, and 10 bases lay between the germline ends. This CDR3 has 14 residues. Germline CDR1 is GTSNPN and CDR2 is SVGIG (reference sequence). CDR3 coding DNA: TGTGCCTGGATAAAAGGGAGCTCTGGAAACACCATATATTTT. Its protein product is CAWIKGSSGNTIYF.

The rearrangement links TRBV10-2 to TRBJ2-7; 8 positions agree with TRBD1. V lost 7 bases to trimming and J lost 6 bases; unmatched junction nucleotides: 5. The CDR3 has 12 residues. Germline CDR1 is WSHSY and CDR2 is SAAADI. This CDR3 is CASKGTGAEQYF. DNA for the CDR3: TGCGCCAGCAAGGGGACAGGTGCCGAGCAGTACTTC.

V gene TRBV12-5 combines with J gene TRBJ2-7; TRBD1 matches 12 bases. Germline CDR1 LGHNT, CDR2 FRNRAP. The V segment lost 6 bases and the J segment 3 bases; nucleotides outside the gene matches: 24. The CDR3 loop spans 21 amino acids. The CDR3 DNA sequence: TGTGCTAGTGGCCCCCCCTCATACGCCGGGACAGGGGGCCCTCGTCTCTACGAGCAGTACTTC. Its translation: CASGPPSYAGTGGPRLYEQYF.

About this clone: This same CDR3 is encoded by further DNA sequences in the sample. The chain recombines TRBV5-1 with TRBJ2-1; unclear D gene. The V gene's germline CDR1 is SGHRS and CDR2 YFSETQ. This CDR3 has 13 residues. V lost 2 bases, J lost 6 bases, and 9 bases lay in between. The CDR3 DNA sequence: TGCGCCAGCAGCTTTCAAGGCGGCAATGAGCAGTTCTTC. Translating it yields CASSFQGGNEQFF.

There are a few counts of this clone. The V call is TRBV30, the J call TRBJ2-3, with D tentatively TRBD1 (5 bases). Between the trimmed V and J ends, which lost 3 bases and 6 bases, there was a span of 16 bases. CDR3 length equals 14 residues. From germline, CDR1 is GTSNPN and CDR2 SVGIG (reference sequence). This CDR3 is CAWSGQLHRDTQYF. CDR3 coding DNA: TGTGCCTGGAGCGGGCAGCTACACAGGGATACGCAGTATTTT.

The J gene is TRBJ2-7, the V gene TRBV7-2; TRBD1 agrees at 8 bases. Germline CDR1 and CDR2: SGHTA and FQGNSA. The junction had 3 bases not matched to a gene; V was cut back by 3 bases and J by 2 bases. The CDR3 contains 14 residues. The CDR3 protein is CASSFGQGTYEQYF. CDR3 coding DNA: TGTGCCAGCAGCTTCGGACAGGGAACCTACGAGCAGTACTTC.

The V and J genes are TRBV28 and TRBJ2-7, with D possibly matching TRBD1 (6 bases). The CDR3 totals 15 residues. Between the trimmed V and J ends, which lost 3 bases and 4 bases, there was a span of 16 bases. Per germline, CDR1 MDHEN and CDR2 SYDVKM. CDR3 in DNA: TGTGCCAGCAGTTTCATGCCGACAGGAAAATACGAGCAGTACTTC. Protein: CASSFMPTGKYEQYF.

The V and J genes are TRBV2 and TRBJ2-5; D unresolved. The CDR3 sequence is 15 residues long. Between the trimmed V and J ends, which lost 0 bases and 5 bases, there was a span of 13 bases. Germline-derived CDR1 and CDR2 are SNHLY and FYNNEI. In DNA form, the CDR3 reads TGTGCCAGCAGTGAAGCGCTTCGGTTCTTGGAGACCCAGTACTTC. Its translation: CASSEALRFLETQYF.

This chain connects TRBV11-2 to TRBJ1-6, with a possible D match to TRBD1 (5 bases). V shed 0 bases and J shed 10 bases, with 16 bases lying between them. The CDR3 spans 16 residues. Germline V gene lookup returns CDR1 SGHAT and CDR2 FQNNGV. This CDR3 is CASSLDPVTVGSPLHF. In DNA, the CDR3 is TGTGCCAGCAGCTTAGATCCGGTGACAGTAGGATCACCCCTCCACTTT. The full variable domain, rest sourced from reference TRBV11-2 and TRBJ1-6, is EAGVAQSPRYKIIEKRQSVAFWCNPISGHATLYWYQQILGQGPKLLIQFQNNGVVDDSQLPKDRFSAERLKGVDSTLKIQPAKLEDSAVYLCASSLDPVTVGSPLHFGNGTRLTVT.

This clone was counted only a few times. The V gene is TRBV5-4, the J gene TRBJ2-3; TRBD2 matches at 12 bases. The CDR3 totals 17 residues. V shed 2 bases and J 0 bases; nucleotides not matched to a gene: 4. The germline V gene has CDR1 SGHNT and CDR2 YYREEE (reference sequence). CDR3 amino acids: CASSFGTSGFSTDTQYF. For the CDR3, the DNA is TGTGCCAGCAGCTTTGGGACTAGCGGGTTTAGCACAGATACGCAGTATTTT.

The chain uses TRBV27 and TRBJ2-2; D not resolved. CDR1 MNHEY and CDR2 SMNVEV come from the germline V gene (reference sequence). The length of the CDR3 is 14 residues. Trimming removed 7 bases at V and 8 bases at J, with 17 bases between. CDR3 amino acids: CASTLHGGSGELFF. In DNA, the CDR3 is TGTGCCAGCACCCTACATGGCGGCTCGGGGGAGCTGTTTTTT.

This clone turned up a few times. The chain employs TRBV7-2 and TRBJ1-2; D unresolved. This CDR3 region has 14 residues. In germline, CDR1 is SGHTA, CDR2 FQGNSA. V dropped 1 base and J dropped 7 bases, with 13 bases sitting between them. CDR3 DNA sequence: TGTGCCAGCAGCTTAGTAACGGGTTTACGTGGCTACACCTTC. It yields the protein CASSLVTGLRGYTF.

The V and J genes are TRBV6-6 and TRBJ1-1, with 9 bases that match TRBD1. The CDR3 spans 15 residues. With V trimmed by 2 bases and J by 4 bases, 5 bases remained unmatched. Germline loops: CDR1 MNHNY, CDR2 SVGAGI (reference sequence). The CDR3 DNA sequence: TGTGCCAGCAGTTACGGGGGACAGGGTAGCACTGAAGCTTTCTTT. Translating it yields CASSYGGQGSTEAFF.

This chain links TRBV5-1 with TRBJ1-4; 8 bases align to TRBD1. Germline V gives CDR1 SGHRS, CDR2 YFSETQ. CDR3 length: 14 residues. The ends lost 2 bases at V and 5 bases at J; junction bases unmatched: 2. CDR3 residues: CASSLAGGNEKLFF. CDR3 nucleotides: TGCGCCAGCAGCTTAGCAGGGGGCAATGAAAAACTGTTTTTT.

The rearrangement links TRBV18 to TRBJ2-3, with D perhaps TRBD2 (6 bases). The germline V gene encodes CDR1 KGHSH and CDR2 LQKENI. The CDR3 runs 15 residues. The V end was cut by 2 bases, the J end by 3 bases, with 12 bases between. CDR3 sequence reads: CASSPFRDSTDTQYF. CDR3 coding DNA: TGTGCCAGCTCACCATTCCGGGACTCAACAGATACGCAGTATTTT.